One and the same sample provided the 22 T cell receptor beta chains below, sequenced in a study of cytomegalovirus exposure and HLA in healthy donors. 60 Vbeta and 13 Jbeta primers were used in PCR. Measured with immunoSEQ multiplex PCR; TCRdb has only the in-frame clones, and not every one. The table lists 140,000 to 150,000 clones, over 75% of them singletons. The material sequenced was PBMCs. These receptors were collected from a woman aged 40-49 years in good health and CMV-seronegative.

The chain links TRBV27 to TRBJ2-2, with TRBD1 matching over 10 bases. Trimming took 8 bases from V and 3 from J; bases not matched to a gene: 3. In germline, CDR1 is MNHEY, CDR2 SMNVEV (reference sequence). The CDR3 is 14 residues long. The CDR3 nucleotides read TGTGCCAGCTCGACAGGGGGCTACACCGGGGAGCTGTTTTTT. This sequence encodes CASSTGGYTGELFF.

The chain carries TRBV9 and TRBJ2-7; TRBD2 agrees at 13 bases. V lost 1 base to trimming and J lost 5 bases; unmatched junction nucleotides: 9. Germline CDR1 reads SGDLS; CDR2 reads YYNGEE. This CDR3 has 17 residues. The CDR3 nucleotides read TGTGCCAGCAGCGTAACTAGCGGGAGGGGGATAAGAAACGAGCAGTACTTC. Translated, it gives CASSVTSGRGIRNEQYF.

The chain is built from TRBV11-3 and TRBJ1-2; a possible D gene is TRBD1 (6 bases). Per the germline V gene, CDR1 is SGHNT and CDR2 is YENEEA. The V gene lost 5 bases and the J gene lost 8 bases, with 21 bases spanning the gap. The CDR3 runs 15 residues. CDR3 DNA: TGTGCCAGCAGCCCCACGATCTCAGGGGACGAGGGCTACACCTTC. It encodes CASSPTISGDEGYTF.

This clone is a singleton in its sample. The chain combines TRBV7-2 with TRBJ1-6; 8 positions agree with TRBD1. Per germline, CDR1 SGHTA and CDR2 FQGNSA. CDR3 length: 12 residues. V was pared by 11 bases and J by 6 bases, with 3 bases of the junction left unmatched. CDR3 residues: CAGGQVNSPLHF. Written as DNA, the CDR3 is TGTGCCGGGGGACAGGTTAATTCACCCCTCCACTTT.

The chain is built from TRBV6-5 and TRBJ2-5; D might be TRBD1 (6 bases). This CDR3 contains 13 residues. The germline gives CDR1 MNHEY, CDR2 SVGAGI. Trimming removed 9 bases at V and 4 bases at J, with 15 bases between. The CDR3 loop reads CASSAGVPETQYF. Written as DNA, the CDR3 is TGTGCCAGTAGTGCAGGGGTCCCAGAGACCCAGTACTTC.

J is TRBJ1-4 and V is TRBV11-3; D unclear. Germline V CDR1 and CDR2: SGHNT, YENEEA. V was clipped by 5 bases and J by 12 bases, with 16 bases between them. CDR3 size: 13 residues. The CDR3 DNA is TGTGCCAGCAGCCCGGGCCGGGGATTGGAACTGTTTTTT. It specifies CASSPGRGLELFF. Full variable domain (outside the CDR3, taken from reference TRBV11-3 and TRBJ1-4): EAGVVQSPRYKIIEKKQPVAFWCNPISGHNTLYWYLQNLGQGPELLIRYENEEAVDDSQLPKDRFSAERLKGVDSTLKIQPAELGDSAVYLCASSPGRGLELFFGSGTQLSVL.

Concerning this clone itself: Sequence at one end of the junction differs from germline and may be a read error. The V call is TRBV6-5, the J call TRBJ2-7, with TRBD1 matching over 9 bases. The CDR3 is made up of 15 amino acids. The germline gives CDR1 MNHEY, CDR2 SVGAGI. This CDR3 reads CTSSSPGQGHYEQYF. The DNA of the CDR3 is TGTACCAGCAGTTCGCCGGGACAGGGACACTACGAGCAGTACTTC.

This chain uses TRBV9 with TRBJ1-1; 10 bases are a match to TRBD1. The germline V gene encodes CDR1 SGDLS and CDR2 YYNGEE. J gave up 5 bases and V 3 bases, and 4 bases lay outside the gene matches. The CDR3 totals 14 residues. This CDR3 reads CASSGTGGGTEAFF. Here the CDR3 DNA reads TGTGCCAGCAGCGGGACAGGGGGTGGGACTGAAGCTTTCTTT.

J is TRBJ2-6 and V is TRBV6-6; possible D gene TRBD2, 5 bases. The CDR3 sequence is 14 residues long. V was shortened by 0 bases and J by 10 bases, with 10 bases between the two germline ends. Germline loops: CDR1 MNHNY, CDR2 SVGAGI (reference sequence). The CDR3 protein is CASSYSIRENVLTF. Here the CDR3 DNA reads TGTGCCAGCAGTTACTCGATAAGGGAGAACGTCCTGACTTTC.

Regarding this clone: A read error may account for a junction end that differs from germline. V gene TRBV7-7 combines with J gene TRBJ2-1; 14 nucleotides align to TRBD2. The CDR3 runs 17 residues. Germline V gives CDR1 SSHAT, CDR2 FNYEAQ (reference sequence). The CDR3 loop reads CASSLAGTSGRYNEQFF. For the CDR3, the DNA is TGTGCTAGCAGCTTAGCGGGGACTAGCGGGAGATACAATGAGCAGTTCTTC.

This chain uses TRBV28 with TRBJ2-5; tentatively, D is TRBD2 (5 bases). Trimming took off 3 bases at V and 1 base at J, with 12 bases between the two ends. CDR1 and CDR2 from the germline V gene are MDHEN and SYDVKM. This CDR3 is built from 15 residues. CDR3 amino acids: CASSFAPAAQETQYF. The CDR3 nucleotides are TGTGCCAGCAGTTTTGCTCCAGCGGCCCAAGAGACCCAGTACTTC.

The rearrangement links TRBV11-2 to TRBJ2-4; D possibly corresponds to TRBD1 (6 bases). The V gene's germline CDR1 is SGHAT and CDR2 FQNNGV. The CDR3 runs to 16 residues. With 1 base removed from V and 0 bases from J, the gap between germline ends came to 10 bases. The CDR3 region is CASSLVRGLAKNIQYF. The DNA of the CDR3 is TGTGCCAGCAGCTTAGTCAGGGGCCTAGCCAAAAACATTCAGTACTTC.

The chain is built from TRBV29-1 and TRBJ2-1; possibly TRBD2 for D (5 bases). Trimming cost V 6 bases and J 0 bases, with 9 bases left between them. Germline assignment: CDR1 SQVTM and CDR2 ANQGSEA. There are 13 residues in the CDR3. CDR3 protein: CSVVRDSYNEQFF. For the CDR3, the DNA is TGCAGCGTGGTGAGGGACTCCTACAATGAGCAGTTCTTC.

The V gene is TRBV7-9, the J gene TRBJ1-2; the match to TRBD1 covers 9 bases. The CDR3 sequence is 14 residues long. The germline V gene encodes CDR1 SEHNR and CDR2 FQNEAQ (reference sequence). V lost 5 bases and J lost 4; bases outside the gene matches: 5. The CDR3 spells CASSPTGGTYGYTF. For the CDR3, the DNA is TGTGCCAGCAGCCCGACAGGGGGGACCTATGGCTACACCTTC.

The chain has TRBV6-1 and TRBJ1-3, with no clear D. Germline V lookup: CDR1 MNHNS, CDR2 SASEGT. V was pared by 6 bases and J by 0 bases, with 9 bases between. The CDR3 runs 14 residues. The CDR3 coding sequence is TGTGCCAGCAGGGTACAGTTCTCTGGAAACACCATATATTTT. Translation gives CASRVQFSGNTIYF.

This rearrangement joins TRBV5-1 to TRBJ2-7, with 10 bases identical to TRBD1. This CDR3 region has 14 residues. Germline values: CDR1 SGHRS, CDR2 YFSETQ. V was pared by 4 bases and J by 3 bases, with 4 bases of the junction left unmatched. CDR3 residues: CASSPWTGGYEQYF. The CDR3 bases are TGCGCCAGCAGCCCCTGGACAGGGGGCTACGAGCAGTACTTC.

This chain's CDR3 is CASSPQTGVSGNTIYF. DNA for the CDR3: TGTGCCAGCTCACCACAAACAGGGGTTTCTGGAAACACCATATATTTT. This chain uses TRBV18 with TRBJ1-3, with 7 nucleotides matching TRBD1. The CDR3 is made up of 16 amino acids. Germline V gene data show CDR1 as KGHSH and CDR2 as LQKENI. Losses at the gene ends were 1 base for V and 1 base for J; bases not matched to a gene: 4.

The chain is built from TRBV11-2 and TRBJ2-2, with 8 bases aligning to TRBD2. The CDR3 has 16 amino acids. Germline V gene lookup returns CDR1 SGHAT and CDR2 FQNNGV. V was clipped by 5 bases and J by 0 bases; unmatched bases: 5. DNA of the CDR3: TGTGCCAGCAGCCGACGAGCGGGAGCGAACACCGGGGAGCTGTTTTTT. It yields the protein CASSRRAGANTGELFF.

This rearrangement joins TRBV6-1 to TRBJ2-5, with D perhaps matching TRBD2 (5 bases). TRBJ2-7 explains the end of the DNA better; the J call may be wrong. Germline V gene lookup returns CDR1 MNHNS and CDR2 SASEGT. The CDR3 extends over 14 amino acids. The CDR3 region is CASRTSLSSYEQYF. Here the CDR3 DNA reads TGTGCCAGCAGAACTAGTTTAAGCTCCTACGAGCAGTACTTC.

CDR3 nucleotides: TGTGCCAGCAGCATCACAGTCTGGAACACTGAAGCTTTCTTT. This sequence encodes CASSITVWNTEAFF. The chain couples TRBV7-2 to TRBJ1-1; D uncertain. Trimming left V 5 bases short and J 1 base short, with 11 bases between. The CDR3 runs 14 residues. Germline values: CDR1 SGHTA, CDR2 FQGNSA. Full variable domain (outside the CDR3, taken from reference TRBV7-2 and TRBJ1-1): GAGVSQSPSNKVTEKGKDVELRCDPISGHTALYWYRQSLGQGLEFLIYFQGNSAPDKSGLPSDRFSAERTGGSVSTLTIQRTQQEDSAVYLCASSITVWNTEAFFGQGTRLTVV.

J is TRBJ1-1 and V is TRBV5-6; D might be TRBD1 (6 bases). The CDR3 is 12 amino acids. Germline values: CDR1 SGHDT, CDR2 YYEEEE. The V and J ends lost 4 bases and 6 bases respectively, with 10 bases between them. The CDR3 sequence: CASSRGGPEAFF. In nucleotides, the CDR3 is TGTGCCAGCAGCAGGGGGGGCCCTGAAGCTTTCTTT.

The chain joins TRBV11-2 to TRBJ2-1; no definite D call. The CDR3 consists of 16 residues. The V gene lost 0 bases and the J gene lost 4 bases, with 13 bases spanning the gap. CDR1 and CDR2 from the germline V gene are SGHAT and FQNNGV. CDR3 nucleotide sequence: TGTGCCAGCAGCTTAGACTCGGGTTCTCCGTACAATGAGCAGTTCTTC. Its protein product is CASSLDSGSPYNEQFF. Supplemented by reference TRBV11-2 and TRBJ2-1, the full variable domain reads EAGVAQSPRYKIIEKRQSVAFWCNPISGHATLYWYQQILGQGPKLLIQFQNNGVVDDSQLPKDRFSAERLKGVDSTLKIQPAKLEDSAVYLCASSLDSGSPYNEQFFGPGTRLTVL.